This T cell receptor (beta chain) stems from a study of metastatic and nonmetastatic thyroid tumors. Across the whole study: Repertoires from malignant and benign thyroid patients were compared across blood and tumor or nodule tissue.

V shed 3 bases and J shed 0 bases, with 11 bases lying between them. The germline gives CDR1 LNHDA, CDR2 SQIVND (reference sequence). The CDR3 runs to 15 residues. This clone was seen repeatedly, ten times or more. Its antigen is as yet unknown. Not a single patient had been given any form of treatment at any point before undergoing thyroid surgery. General study points: Patients with malignant thyroid tumors reportedly had significantly higher TCR beta diversity than those with benign nodules, in blood and tumor.

Under the authors' procedure: Clinicopathological groups of papillary thyroid cancer showed CDR3 differences that were used to build a distant-metastasis classifier. MiXCR reprocessed the PCR reads for TCRdb. It is TCRdb's table, rather than the study itself, that gives the V and J calls and clone size. Of approximately 31,000 clones in the sample, 15% to 20% were seen once. The chain uses TRBV19 and TRBJ1-1; D is ambiguous. The sequenced material came from blood. This clonotype originated in a female donor with papillary thyroid cancer or a benign thyroid nodule (not recorded which). Some clones in this sample may be carry-over from other donors' samples. CDR3: CASSIAVSLNTEAFF. In DNA form, the CDR3 reads TGTGCCAGTAGTATCGCGGTGTCTCTGAACACTGAAGCTTTCTTT.